This T cell receptor (beta chain) appears in the sequencing data of a study of shared clonotypes between healthy human individuals. Notes on the study in general: The study found lower generation probabilities in non-shared clonotypes than in those shared by all four donors.

A note on this clone: Its specificity is not known.

Original methodology: Filtering of immunoSEQ junctional sequences could not match full-length read filtering. Assay used: immunoSEQ multiplex PCR; TCRdb lists only in-frame clones, some missing. Clone size and V and J calls were adopted from that table, with D and trimming inferred from the DNA. This table holds approximately 810,000 clones, around 93% found once. V was trimmed by 3 bases and J by 1 base, leaving 12 bases between them. The CDR3 totals 15 residues. The germline gives CDR1 KGHSH, CDR2 LQKENI. Naive CD8 cells lacked CD45RO and underwent positive selection for CCR7, leaving out terminally differentiated effector memory CD45RA+ cells.

The sequence was obtained from a young man in good health. Sequenced input: naive CD8+ T cells sorted from blood. The chain combines TRBV18 with TRBJ1-1, with D maybe TRBD1 (5 bases). As DNA, the CDR3 is TGTGCCAGCTCACCGCAGGGTATAGCGAACACTGAAGCTTTCTTT. Its translation is CASSPQGIANTEAFF.